Only one count was recorded for the clone carrying this TCR beta chain. Original data processing: Junction-only sequences without quality scores came from ImmunoSEQ, so filtering differed. This table comes from immunoSEQ multiplex PCR, and its TCRdb copy is limited to in-frame clones, with some not included. D and trimming come from the DNA, and the V and J calls and clone size come from that table. The data hold 1.4 million to 1.5 million clones, with around 95% observed a single time. Germline CDR1 is SGHTA and CDR2 is FQGTGA. CDR3 length: 15 residues. V lost 5 bases to trimming and J lost 2 bases; unmatched junction nucleotides: 2. These data belong to a study of shared clonotypes between healthy human individuals.

This rearrangement joins TRBV7-3 to TRBJ1-3; TRBD1 agrees at 11 bases. This receptor was obtained from a man aged 30 to 39 in good health. Specimen: naive CD4+ T cells sorted from blood. Subset: CD45RA+ positively selected. CDR3 region: CASSRTGGPGNTIYF. In DNA, the CDR3 is TGTGCCAGCAGCCGGACAGGGGGCCCTGGAAACACCATATATTTT.